Presented here are 13 T cell receptor beta chains from one specimen sequenced in a study of control samples from healthy donors and cancer patients. TCRdb keeps only in-frame clones here, not all; method: immunoSEQ multiplex PCR. Here the sample spans 120,000 or so clones, roughly 87% being singletons. The sample consisted of blood. Every receptor here comes from a man in his late teens or twenties in good health.

This clone was seen once. Other DNA sequences of this sample code for an identical CDR3. This chain joins TRBV5-1 and TRBJ1-6, with unresolved D. The length of the CDR3 is 13 residues. Trimming took 0 bases from V and 7 from J, leaving 5 bases between them. Germline V lookup: CDR1 SGHRS, CDR2 YFSETQ. CDR3 region: CASSLGGNSPLHF. CDR3 DNA sequence: TGCGCCAGCAGCTTGGGCGGGAATTCACCCCTCCACTTT.

The chain uses TRBV10-1 and TRBJ2-1; D call uncertain. The V gene's germline CDR1 is WNHNN and CDR2 SYGVQD (reference sequence). This CDR3 contains 15 residues. The V and J ends lost 5 bases and 0 bases respectively, with 11 bases between them. CDR3 amino acids: CASSIFPSSYNEQFF. The CDR3 DNA is TGCGCCAGCAGTATATTCCCGAGCTCCTACAATGAGCAGTTCTTC.

The chain links TRBV6-5 to TRBJ2-5; D unclear. The CDR3 spans 12 residues. Germline V gives CDR1 MNHEY, CDR2 SVGAGI. The V end was cut by 6 bases, the J end by 3 bases, with 8 bases between. The CDR3 coding sequence is TGTGCCAGCAGGGCAAATAAAGAGACCCAGTACTTC. It specifies CASRANKETQYF.

The chain has TRBV10-3 and TRBJ2-1; tentatively, D is TRBD2 (6 bases). V dropped 11 bases and J dropped 5 bases, with 19 bases sitting between them. Germline V gene lookup returns CDR1 ENHRY and CDR2 SYGVKD. The CDR3 has 14 amino acids. CDR3 in amino acids: CASGGRLGDNEQFF. DNA for the CDR3: TGTGCCTCCGGAGGGCGGTTGGGGGACAATGAGCAGTTCTTC.

The chain is built from TRBV24-1 and TRBJ2-1; D might be TRBD2 (5 bases). Germline CDR1 reads KGHDR; CDR2 reads SFDVKD. Trimming pared 5 bases from V and 4 bases from J, leaving 17 bases between. The CDR3 is made up of 16 amino acids. CDR3 coding DNA: TGTGCCACCAGTGCTTCGGGGAGAGGTACATACAATGAGCAGTTCTTC. Protein: CATSASGRGTYNEQFF.

J is TRBJ2-3 and V is TRBV6-5; D not certain. The CDR3 covers 13 residues. With 2 bases removed from V and 1 base from J, the gap between germline ends came to 4 bases. Germline lookup yields CDR1 MNHEY and CDR2 SVGAGI. The CDR3 DNA reads TGTGCCAGCAGTTACCCCGGCACAGATACGCAGTATTTT. It encodes CASSYPGTDTQYF.

This clone was counted many times. V is TRBV30 and J is TRBJ1-2; weak D call: TRBD1 (5 bases). Germline lookup yields CDR1 GTSNPN and CDR2 SVGIG (reference sequence). This CDR3 contains 12 residues. V was shortened by 2 bases and J by 8 bases, with 12 bases between the two germline ends. This CDR3 reads CAWSQGRQGYTF. The DNA of the CDR3 is TGTGCCTGGAGTCAGGGACGGCAAGGCTACACCTTC.

The rearrangement uses TRBV9 and TRBJ1-2, with D maybe TRBD1 (5 bases). The germline V gene encodes CDR1 SGDLS and CDR2 YYNGEE. The CDR3 covers 14 residues. V was pared by 1 base and J by 4 bases, with 11 bases between. The CDR3 is CASSVTGEGYGYTF. The CDR3 nucleotides are TGTGCCAGCAGCGTAACGGGGGAAGGCTATGGCTACACCTTC.

This rearrangement joins TRBV28 to TRBJ2-7; perhaps TRBD2 as D (5 bases). Trimming stripped 7 bases from V and 3 bases from J, with 10 bases between. The CDR3 is made up of 12 amino acids. Germline V lookup: CDR1 MDHEN, CDR2 SYDVKM. The CDR3 here is CASITGDYEQYF. Here the CDR3 DNA reads TGTGCCAGCATTACCGGGGACTACGAGCAGTACTTC.

V is TRBV11-2 and J is TRBJ1-1; D uncertain. Trimming stripped 0 bases from V and 0 bases from J, with 8 bases between. The CDR3 totals 15 residues. Germline CDR1 is SGHAT and CDR2 is FQNNGV. CDR3 nucleotide sequence: TGTGCCAGCAGCTTAGAAAGTGGGATGAACACTGAAGCTTTCTTT. Translated, it gives CASSLESGMNTEAFF.

The chain links TRBV12-5 to TRBJ2-1; D is ambiguous. This CDR3 region has 12 residues. From germline, CDR1 is LGHNT and CDR2 FRNRAP. V lost 6 bases to trimming and J lost 6 bases, with 9 bases between them. The CDR3 loop reads CASGFALNEQFF. The CDR3 coding sequence is TGTGCTAGTGGCTTCGCCCTCAATGAGCAGTTCTTC.

This clone was counted between two and nine times. The chain has TRBV5-5 and TRBJ1-6; no firm D call. V lost 4 bases and J 7 bases, leaving 15 bases between the germline ends. The CDR3 is 15 residues long. Germline lookup yields CDR1 SGHKS and CDR2 YYEKEE (reference sequence). As DNA, the CDR3 is TGTGCCAGCAGCCCGGTACCCGAATCCAATTCACCCCTCCACTTT. Encoded protein: CASSPVPESNSPLHF.

The rearrangement uses TRBV30 and TRBJ2-3, with D possibly TRBD2 on 5 matching bases. Trimming cost V 0 bases and J 8 bases, with 9 bases left between them. The CDR3 consists of 12 residues. The germline V gene encodes CDR1 GTSNPN and CDR2 SVGIG (reference sequence). CDR3 sequence reads: CAWSVSRGTQYF. In DNA form, the CDR3 reads TGTGCCTGGAGTGTATCCCGGGGTACGCAGTATTTT.